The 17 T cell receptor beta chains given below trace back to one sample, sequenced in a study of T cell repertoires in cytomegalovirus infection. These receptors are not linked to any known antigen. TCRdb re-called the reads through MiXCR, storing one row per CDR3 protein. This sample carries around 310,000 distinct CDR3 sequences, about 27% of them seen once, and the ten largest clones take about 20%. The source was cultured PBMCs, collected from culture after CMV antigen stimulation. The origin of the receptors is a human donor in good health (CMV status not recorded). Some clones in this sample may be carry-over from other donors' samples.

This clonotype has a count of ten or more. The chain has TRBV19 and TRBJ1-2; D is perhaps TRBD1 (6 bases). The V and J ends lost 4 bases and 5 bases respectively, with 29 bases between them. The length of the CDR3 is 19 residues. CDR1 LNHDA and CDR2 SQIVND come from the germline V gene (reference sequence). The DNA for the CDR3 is TGTGCCAGTAGTACCCGCGGGGGGCTAAGCGGTCTAACTCTGTATGGCTACACCTTC. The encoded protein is CASSTRGGLSGLTLYGYTF.

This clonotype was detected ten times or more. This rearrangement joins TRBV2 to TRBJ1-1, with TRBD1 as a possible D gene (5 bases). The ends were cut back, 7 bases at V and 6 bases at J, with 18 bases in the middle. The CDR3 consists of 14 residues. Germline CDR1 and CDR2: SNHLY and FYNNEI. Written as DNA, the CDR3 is TGTGCCAGCATTCGAAAGAAGGGGTGGCCTGAAGCTTTCTTT. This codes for CASIRKKGWPEAFF.

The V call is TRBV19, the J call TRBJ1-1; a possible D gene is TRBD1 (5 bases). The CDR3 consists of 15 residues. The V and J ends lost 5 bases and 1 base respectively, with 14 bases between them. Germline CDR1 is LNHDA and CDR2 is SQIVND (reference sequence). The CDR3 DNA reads TGTGCCAGTAGTGAACACAGGCTACCGAACACTGAAGCTTTCTTT. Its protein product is CASSEHRLPNTEAFF.

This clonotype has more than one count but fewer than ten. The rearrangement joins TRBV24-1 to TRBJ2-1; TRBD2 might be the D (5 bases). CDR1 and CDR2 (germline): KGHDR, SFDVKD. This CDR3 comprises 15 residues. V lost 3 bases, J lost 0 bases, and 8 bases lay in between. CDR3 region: CATSDRGSSYNEQFF. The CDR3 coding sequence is TGTGCCACCAGTGATAGAGGGAGCTCCTACAATGAGCAGTTCTTC.

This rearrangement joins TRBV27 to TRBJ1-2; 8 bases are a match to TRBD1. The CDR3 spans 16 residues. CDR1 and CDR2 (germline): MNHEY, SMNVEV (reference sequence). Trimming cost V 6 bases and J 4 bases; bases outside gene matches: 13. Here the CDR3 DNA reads TGTGCCAGCAGGAGGACAGGGAACGACAGGGGCTATGGCTACACCTTC. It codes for CASRRTGNDRGYGYTF.

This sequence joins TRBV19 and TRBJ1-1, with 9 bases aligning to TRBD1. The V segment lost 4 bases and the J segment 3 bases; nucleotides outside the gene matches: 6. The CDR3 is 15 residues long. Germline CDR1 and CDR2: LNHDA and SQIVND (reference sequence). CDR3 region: CASSTRTGAYTEAFF. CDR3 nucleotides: TGTGCCAGTAGTACCAGGACAGGGGCCTACACTGAAGCTTTCTTT.

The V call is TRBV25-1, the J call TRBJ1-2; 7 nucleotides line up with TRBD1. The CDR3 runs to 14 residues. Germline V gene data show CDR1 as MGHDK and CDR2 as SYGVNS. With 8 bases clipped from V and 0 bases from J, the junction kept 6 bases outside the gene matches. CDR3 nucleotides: TGTGCCAGCGTACGACAGGGATCTAACTATGGCTACACCTTC. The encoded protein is CASVRQGSNYGYTF.

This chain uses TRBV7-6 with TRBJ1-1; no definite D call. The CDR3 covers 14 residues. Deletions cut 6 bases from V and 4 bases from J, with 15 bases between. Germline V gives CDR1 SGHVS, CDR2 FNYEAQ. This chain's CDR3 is CASSSTEGLTEAFF. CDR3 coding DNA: TGTGCCAGCAGTTCTACCGAGGGCCTCACTGAAGCTTTCTTT.

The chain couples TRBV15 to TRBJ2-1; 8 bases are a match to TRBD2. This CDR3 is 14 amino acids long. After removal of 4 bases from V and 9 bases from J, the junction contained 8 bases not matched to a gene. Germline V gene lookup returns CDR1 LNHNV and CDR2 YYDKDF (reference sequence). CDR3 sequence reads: CATSTGRGIGEQFF. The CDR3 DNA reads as TGTGCCACCAGCACCGGGAGGGGTATTGGTGAGCAGTTCTTC.

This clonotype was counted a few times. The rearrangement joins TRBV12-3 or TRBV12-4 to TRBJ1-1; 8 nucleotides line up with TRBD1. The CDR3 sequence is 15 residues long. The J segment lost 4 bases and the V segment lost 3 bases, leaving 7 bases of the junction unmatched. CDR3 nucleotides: TGTGCCAGCAGTTTGTTCGGGACAGGAAGCACTGAAGCTTTCTTT. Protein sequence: CASSLFGTGSTEAFF.

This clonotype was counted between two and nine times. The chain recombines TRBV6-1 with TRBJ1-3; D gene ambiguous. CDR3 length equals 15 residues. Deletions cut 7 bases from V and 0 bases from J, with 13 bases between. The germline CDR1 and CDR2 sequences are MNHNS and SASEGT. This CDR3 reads CASTPRRSSGNTIYF. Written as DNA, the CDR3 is TGTGCCAGCACCCCGAGACGAAGCTCTGGAAACACCATATATTTT.

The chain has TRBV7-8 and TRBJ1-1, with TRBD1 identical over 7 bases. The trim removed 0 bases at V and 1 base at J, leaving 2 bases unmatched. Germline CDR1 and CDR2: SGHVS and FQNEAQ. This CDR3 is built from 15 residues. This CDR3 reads CASSLARDRNTEAFF. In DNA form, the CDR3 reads TGTGCCAGCAGCTTAGCCCGGGACAGGAACACTGAAGCTTTCTTT.

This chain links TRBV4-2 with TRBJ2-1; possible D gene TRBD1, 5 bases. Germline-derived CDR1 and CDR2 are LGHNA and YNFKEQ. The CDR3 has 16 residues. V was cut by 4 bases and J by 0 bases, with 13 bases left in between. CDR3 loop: CASSRPTVYSYNEQFF. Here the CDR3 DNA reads TGTGCCAGCAGCCGACCGACAGTATACTCCTACAATGAGCAGTTCTTC.

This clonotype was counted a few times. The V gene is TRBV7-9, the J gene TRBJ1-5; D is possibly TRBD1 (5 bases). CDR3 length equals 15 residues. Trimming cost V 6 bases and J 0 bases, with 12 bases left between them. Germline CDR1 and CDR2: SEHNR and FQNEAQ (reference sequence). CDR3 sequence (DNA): TGTGCCAGCAGGAAGACAGCGAATAGCAATCAGCCCCAGCATTTT. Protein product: CASRKTANSNQPQHF.

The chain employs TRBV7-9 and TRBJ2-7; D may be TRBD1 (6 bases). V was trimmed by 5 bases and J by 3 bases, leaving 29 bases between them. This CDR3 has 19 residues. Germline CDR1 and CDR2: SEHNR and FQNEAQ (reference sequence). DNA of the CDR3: TGTGCCAGCAGCCGACTCAGCGATGGCAGGGGCCAACCCTTCTACGAGCAGTACTTC. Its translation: CASSRLSDGRGQPFYEQYF.

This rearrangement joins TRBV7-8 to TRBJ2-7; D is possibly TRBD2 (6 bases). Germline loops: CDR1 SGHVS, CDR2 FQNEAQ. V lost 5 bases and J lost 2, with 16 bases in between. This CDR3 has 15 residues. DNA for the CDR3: TGTGCCAGCAGCGTCGTGGTAGCGGCCCCCTACGAGCAGTACTTC. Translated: CASSVVVAAPYEQYF.

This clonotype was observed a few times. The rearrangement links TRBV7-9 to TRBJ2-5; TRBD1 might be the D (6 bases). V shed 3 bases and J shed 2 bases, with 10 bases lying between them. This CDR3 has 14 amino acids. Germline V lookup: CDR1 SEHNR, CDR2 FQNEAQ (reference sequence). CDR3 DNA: TGTGCCAGCAGCTTTACTAGGGGGCAAGAGACCCAGTACTTC. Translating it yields CASSFTRGQETQYF. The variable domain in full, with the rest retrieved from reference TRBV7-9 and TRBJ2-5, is DTGVSQNPRHKITKRGQNVTFRCDPISEHNRLYWYRQTLGQGPEFLTYFQNEAQLEKSRLLSDRFSAERPKGSFSTLEIQRTEQGDSAMYLCASSFTRGQETQYFGPGTRLLVL.